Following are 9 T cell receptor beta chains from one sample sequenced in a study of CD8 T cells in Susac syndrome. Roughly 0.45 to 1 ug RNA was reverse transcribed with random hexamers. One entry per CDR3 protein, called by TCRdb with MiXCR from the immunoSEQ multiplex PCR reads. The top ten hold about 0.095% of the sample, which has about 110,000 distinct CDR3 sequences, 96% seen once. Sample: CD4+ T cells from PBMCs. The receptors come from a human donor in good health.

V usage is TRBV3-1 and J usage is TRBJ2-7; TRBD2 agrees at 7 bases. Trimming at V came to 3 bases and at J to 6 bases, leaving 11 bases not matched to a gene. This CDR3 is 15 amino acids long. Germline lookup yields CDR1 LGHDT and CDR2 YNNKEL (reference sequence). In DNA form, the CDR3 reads TGTGCCAGCAGCCAGGGGAGGGGATCCCTCGGCGAGCAGTACTTC. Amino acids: CASSQGRGSLGEQYF.

The CDR3 DNA is TGTGCCAGCAGTTACTCGTTCCCGGGAGAGACCCAGTACTTC. It yields the protein CASSYSFPGETQYF. This chain uses TRBV6-2 or TRBV6-3 with TRBJ2-5; no clear D. Germline CDR1 is MNHEY and CDR2 is SVGEGT. The V gene lost 0 bases and the J gene lost 4 bases, with 9 bases spanning the gap. The CDR3 sequence is 14 residues long.

CDR3 in DNA: TGCAGCGACGGGACAGGCCCCGAGACCCAGTACTTC. Protein sequence: CSDGTGPETQYF. This chain joins TRBV29-1 and TRBJ2-5, with 8 bases aligning to TRBD1. The CDR3 is made up of 12 amino acids. Losses at the gene ends were 7 bases for V and 5 bases for J; bases not matched to a gene: 6. The V gene's germline CDR1 is SQVTM and CDR2 ANQGSEA.

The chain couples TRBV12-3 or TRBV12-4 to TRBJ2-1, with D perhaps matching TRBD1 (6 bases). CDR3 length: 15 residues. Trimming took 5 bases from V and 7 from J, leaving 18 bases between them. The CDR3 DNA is TGTGCCAGCAGTCAAGCCGGGACACAATCGAATGAGCAGTTCTTC. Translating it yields CASSQAGTQSNEQFF.

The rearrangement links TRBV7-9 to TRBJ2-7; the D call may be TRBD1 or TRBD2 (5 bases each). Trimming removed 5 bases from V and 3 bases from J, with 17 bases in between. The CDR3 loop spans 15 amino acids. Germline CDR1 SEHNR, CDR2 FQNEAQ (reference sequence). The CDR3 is CASSSTQGRDYEQYF. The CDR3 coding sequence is TGTGCCAGCAGCAGTACGCAGGGACGGGACTACGAGCAGTACTTC.

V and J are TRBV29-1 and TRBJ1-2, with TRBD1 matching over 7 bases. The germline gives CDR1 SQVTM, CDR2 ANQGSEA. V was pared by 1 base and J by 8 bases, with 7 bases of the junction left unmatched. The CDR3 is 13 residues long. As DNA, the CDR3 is TGCAGCGTTGAAGCAGGGGGGCGCGGAGGCTACACCTTC. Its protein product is CSVEAGGRGGYTF.

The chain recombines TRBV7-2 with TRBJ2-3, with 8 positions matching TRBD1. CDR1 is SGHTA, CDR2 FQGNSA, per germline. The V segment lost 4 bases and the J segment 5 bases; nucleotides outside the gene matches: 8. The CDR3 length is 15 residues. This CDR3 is CASSWDRKGLDTQYF. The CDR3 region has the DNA TGTGCCAGCAGCTGGGACAGGAAAGGCCTAGATACGCAGTATTTT. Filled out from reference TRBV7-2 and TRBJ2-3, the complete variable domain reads GAGVSQSPSNKVTEKGKDVELRCDPISGHTALYWYRQSLGQGLEFLIYFQGNSAPDKSGLPSDRFSAERTGGSVSTLTIQRTQQEDSAVYLCASSWDRKGLDTQYFGPGTRLTVL.

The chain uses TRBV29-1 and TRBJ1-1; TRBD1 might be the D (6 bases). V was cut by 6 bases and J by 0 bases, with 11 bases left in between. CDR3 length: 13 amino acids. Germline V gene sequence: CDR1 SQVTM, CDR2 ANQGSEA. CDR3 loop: CSVPDRMNTEAFF. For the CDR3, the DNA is TGCAGCGTCCCTGACAGGATGAACACTGAAGCTTTCTTT. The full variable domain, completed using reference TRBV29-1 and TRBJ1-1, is SAVISQKPSRDICQRGTSLTIQCQVDSQVTMMFWYRQQPGQSLTLIATANQGSEATYESGFVIDKFPISRPNLTFSTLTVSNMSPEDSSIYLCSVPDRMNTEAFFGQGTRLTVV.

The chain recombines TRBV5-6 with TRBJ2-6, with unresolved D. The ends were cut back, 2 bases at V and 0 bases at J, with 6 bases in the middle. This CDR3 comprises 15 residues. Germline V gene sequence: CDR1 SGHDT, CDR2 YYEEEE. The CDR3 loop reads CASSFFPSGANVLTF. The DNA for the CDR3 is TGTGCCAGCAGCTTCTTTCCCTCTGGGGCCAACGTCCTGACTTTC.